Below are 10 T cell receptor beta chains sequenced from a single sample in a study of blood T cell repertoires in COVID-19. Using immunoSEQ multiplex PCR, the repertoire was profiled, and TCRdb retains in-frame clones only, with some absent. The sample comprises more than 300,000 clones, just over 90% of which are singletons, and just over 0.85% rests with the top ten. The specimen sequenced was PBMCs or T cells enriched from blood (not recorded which). The receptors stem from a woman in her forties who had been exposed to COVID-19.

This clone was seen only a few times. CDR3 bases: TGCGCCAGCAGCTGGGGGACTGCTGATAATTCACCCCTCCACTTT. It is translated as CASSWGTADNSPLHF. The chain is built from TRBV5-1 and TRBJ1-6, with a tentative D call TRBD1 (5 bases). The CDR3 is made up of 15 amino acids. Trimming pared 3 bases from V and 5 bases from J, leaving 12 bases between. Germline V gene lookup returns CDR1 SGHRS and CDR2 YFSETQ.

This rearrangement joins TRBV12-3 or TRBV12-4 to TRBJ1-1; D is uncertain. V lost 7 bases and J lost 0, with 9 bases in between. The CDR3 has 13 amino acids. Written as DNA, the CDR3 is TGTGCCAGCATGACTCCTCTGAACACTGAAGCTTTCTTT. Residues: CASMTPLNTEAFF.

The chain combines TRBV27 with TRBJ1-4; no definite D call. The V gene's germline CDR1 is MNHEY and CDR2 SMNVEV (reference sequence). This CDR3 has 13 amino acids. Trimming pared 6 bases from V and 3 bases from J, leaving 8 bases between. Written as DNA, the CDR3 is TGTGCCAGCAGACGAGGAGCTAATGAAAAACTGTTTTTT. This encodes CASRRGANEKLFF.

V is TRBV27 and J is TRBJ2-7; 15 bases map to TRBD2. Germline V gene data show CDR1 as MNHEY and CDR2 as SMNVEV (reference sequence). Losses at the gene ends were 5 bases for V and 4 bases for J; bases not matched to a gene: 9. The CDR3 has 17 residues. CDR3 in amino acids: CASSPLGLAGGNYEQYF. The CDR3 nucleotides are TGTGCCAGCAGTCCCCTGGGACTAGCGGGAGGAAATTACGAGCAGTACTTC.

This clone was seen more than once but under ten times. The V call is TRBV6-2 or TRBV6-3, the J call TRBJ2-7, with 9 bases lining up with TRBD1. Germline CDR1 MNHEY, CDR2 SVGEGT. V gave up 5 bases and J gave up 7 bases; unmatched junction bases: 9. CDR3 length equals 14 residues. Written as DNA, the CDR3 is TGTGCCAGCAGTGCTGCCTACAGGGGGCGGGAGCAGTACTTC. Translated, it gives CASSAAYRGREQYF.

This clone has only a few counts. This chain links TRBV7-6 with TRBJ2-2, with D uncertain. V lost 5 bases and J lost 0, with 13 bases in between. Germline CDR1 reads SGHVS; CDR2 reads FNYEAQ. There are 16 residues in the CDR3. The CDR3 loop reads CASSVFLGPNTGELFF. In nucleotides, the CDR3 is TGTGCCAGCAGCGTATTCTTGGGCCCGAACACCGGGGAGCTGTTTTTT.

The rearrangement joins TRBV30 to TRBJ1-4; TRBD1 might be the D (5 bases). Trimming removed 2 bases from V and 12 bases from J, with 13 bases in between. Germline CDR1 GTSNPN, CDR2 SVGIG (reference sequence). The CDR3 totals 12 residues. The chain's CDR3 is CAWSSGGGELFF. In DNA, the CDR3 is TGTGCCTGGAGTTCCGGGGGGGGTGAACTGTTTTTT.

The chain links TRBV9 to TRBJ2-7, with TRBD1 as a possible D gene (5 bases). This CDR3 region has 14 residues. Looked up from germline, CDR1 is SGDLS and CDR2 is YYNGEE. Trimming removed 2 bases at V and 2 bases at J, with 11 bases between. The CDR3 region has the DNA TGTGCCAGCAGCGTGGGGCCGAGTCCCTACGAGCAGTACTTC. This sequence encodes CASSVGPSPYEQYF.

The chain joins TRBV7-2 to TRBJ1-4; the D is unclear. Germline V CDR1 and CDR2: SGHTA, FQGNSA. V lost 3 bases, J lost 0 bases, and 11 bases lay in between. CDR3 length: 16 residues. CDR3 loop: CASSFGSPTTNEKLFF. CDR3 sequence (DNA): TGTGCCAGCAGCTTCGGTTCCCCAACAACTAATGAAAAACTGTTTTTT.

In DNA form, the CDR3 reads TGTGCCAGTAGTGCCCGGACAGGAAATGTTGGCTACACCTTC. This translates into CASSARTGNVGYTF. This sequence joins TRBV19 and TRBJ1-2; TRBD1 matches at 7 bases. There are 14 residues in the CDR3. The germline gives CDR1 LNHDA, CDR2 SQIVND (reference sequence). Trimming at V came to 5 bases and at J to 7 bases, leaving 10 bases not matched to a gene. The full variable domain, with the rest looked up from reference TRBV19 and TRBJ1-2, is DGGITQSPKYLFRKEGQNVTLSCEQNLNHDAMYWYRQDPGQGLRLIYYSQIVNDFQKGDIAEGYSVSREKKESFPLTVTSAQKNPTAFYLCASSARTGNVGYTFGSGTRLTVV.